The TCR beta chain under discussion was sequenced for a study of graft-versus-host responses after intestinal transplantation. Study-wide context: Multivisceral, liver-intestinal, or isolated intestinal transplants were given to recipients. All recipients were given anti-thymocyte globulin induction, and tacrolimus and steroids were then administered for about three years.

J was trimmed by 0 bases and V by 4 bases; bases with no gene match: 5. The CDR3 sequence is 15 residues long. Germline values: CDR1 SEHNR, CDR2 FQNEAQ (reference sequence). Method: immunoSEQ multiplex PCR; TCRdb's copy keeps in-frame clones and lacks some. The top ten hold about 2% of the sample, which has approximately 90,000 clones, just over 90% seen once. Study-level findings and limits: Those patients showing graft-donor T cell macrochimerism displayed high graft-versus-host to host-versus-graft clonal ratios in allografts.

A word on this clone: Its antigen is not identified.

This receptor was obtained from a human donor who received an intestinal transplant. Sequenced material: unstimulated CD8+ T cells sorted from spleen or lymph node cells, taken before intestinal transplant. This sequence joins TRBV7-9 and TRBJ2-7; 8 bases line up with TRBD1. The CDR3 loop reads CASSSGQGSSYEQYF. The DNA for the CDR3 is TGTGCCAGCAGCTCTGGACAGGGTAGCTCCTACGAGCAGTACTTC.